This T cell receptor beta chain originates from a study of T cells after yellow fever vaccination. Study findings and constraints: Shared CD4/CD8 clonotypes were a small share, likely from convergent recombination. Most clones from primary vaccination were detected again post-booster (about 96% CD4, 88% CD8). Abundant clonotypes from the bulk population could have been carried over as contaminants into FACS-sorted repertoires.

This CDR3 region has 14 residues. The germline V and J ends were trimmed by 7 bases and 6 bases, with 18 bases remaining between them. Researchers made TCR cDNA using 5'RACE template switching, and this step added a universal primer site and UMIs. TCRdb called the 5' RACE reads again in MiXCR, with one record for every CDR3 protein. The sample shows more than 450,000 distinct CDR3 sequences, less than 25% of them seen only once. Note on this clonotype: Its specificity is not known.

The chain uses TRBV12-3 or TRBV12-4 and TRBJ1-1, with D possibly being TRBD1 (5 bases). The clonotype comes from a man aged 18 to 30 who received the YFV17D yellow fever vaccine. The starting material was PBMCs, obtained about 20 days after the first yellow fever vaccination. The CDR3 loop reads CASIPGWGNAEAFF. In DNA, the CDR3 is TGTGCCAGCATACCGGGTTGGGGGAATGCTGAAGCTTTCTTT.